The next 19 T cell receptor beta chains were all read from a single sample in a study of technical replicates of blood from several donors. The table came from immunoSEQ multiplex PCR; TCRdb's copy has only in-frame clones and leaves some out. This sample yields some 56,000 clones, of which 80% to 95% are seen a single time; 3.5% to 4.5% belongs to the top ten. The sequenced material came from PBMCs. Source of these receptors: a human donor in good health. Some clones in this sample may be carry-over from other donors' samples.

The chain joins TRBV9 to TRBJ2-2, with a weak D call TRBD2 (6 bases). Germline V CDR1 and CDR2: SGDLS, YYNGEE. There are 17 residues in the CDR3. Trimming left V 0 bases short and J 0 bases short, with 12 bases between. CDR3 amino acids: CASSVGILAPNTGELFF. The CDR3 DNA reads TGTGCCAGCAGCGTAGGGATTCTAGCGCCGAACACCGGGGAGCTGTTTTTT.

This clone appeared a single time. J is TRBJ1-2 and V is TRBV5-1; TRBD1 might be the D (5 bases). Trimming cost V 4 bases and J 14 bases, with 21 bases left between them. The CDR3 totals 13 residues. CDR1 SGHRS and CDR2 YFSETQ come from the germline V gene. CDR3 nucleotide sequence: TGCGCCAGCAGCACGGCCGGGACTCCCCATGAAACCTTC. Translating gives CASSTAGTPHETF.

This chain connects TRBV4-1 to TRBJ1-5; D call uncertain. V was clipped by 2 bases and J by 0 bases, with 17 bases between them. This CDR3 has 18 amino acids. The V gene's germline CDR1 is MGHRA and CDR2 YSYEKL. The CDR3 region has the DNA TGCGCCAGCAGCCAAAGAATATACAGAAAAGATAGCAATCAGCCCCAGCATTTT. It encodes CASSQRIYRKDSNQPQHF.

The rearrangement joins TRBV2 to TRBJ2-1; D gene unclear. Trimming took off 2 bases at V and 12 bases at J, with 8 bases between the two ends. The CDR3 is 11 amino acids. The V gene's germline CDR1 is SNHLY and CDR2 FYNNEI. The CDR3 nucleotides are TGTGCCAGCAGTGAATCTCCTAGGCAGTTCTTC. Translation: CASSESPRQFF.

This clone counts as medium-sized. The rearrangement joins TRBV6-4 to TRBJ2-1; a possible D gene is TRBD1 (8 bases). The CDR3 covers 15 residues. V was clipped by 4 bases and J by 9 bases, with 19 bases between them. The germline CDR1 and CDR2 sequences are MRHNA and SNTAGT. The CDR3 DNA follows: TGTGCCAGCAGTGGAGGACAGGGAGGGGGCAGTGAGCAGTTCTTC. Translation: CASSGGQGGGSEQFF.

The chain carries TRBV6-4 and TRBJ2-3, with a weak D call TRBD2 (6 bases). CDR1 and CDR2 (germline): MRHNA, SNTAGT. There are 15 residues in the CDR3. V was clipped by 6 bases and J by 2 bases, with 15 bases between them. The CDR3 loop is CASRAGTLNTDTQYF. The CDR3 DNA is TGTGCCAGCAGAGCCGGGACTTTGAACACAGATACGCAGTATTTT.

The CDR3 DNA reads as TGTGCCAGCAGTCCACAGGGGACCTTC. This sequence encodes CASSPQGTF. This chain connects TRBV27 to TRBJ1-2; 7 bases are a match to TRBD1. V lost 5 bases, J lost 14 bases, and 2 bases stayed unmatched. CDR3 length: 9 residues. Germline V gene lookup returns CDR1 MNHEY and CDR2 SMNVEV (reference sequence).

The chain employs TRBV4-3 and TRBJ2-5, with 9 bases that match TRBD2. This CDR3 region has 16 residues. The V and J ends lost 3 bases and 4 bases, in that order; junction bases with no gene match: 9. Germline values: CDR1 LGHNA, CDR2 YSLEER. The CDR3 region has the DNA TGCGCCAGCAGCCAGGGTCTTGGCGGGGGGGCAGAGACCCAGTACTTC. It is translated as CASSQGLGGGAETQYF.

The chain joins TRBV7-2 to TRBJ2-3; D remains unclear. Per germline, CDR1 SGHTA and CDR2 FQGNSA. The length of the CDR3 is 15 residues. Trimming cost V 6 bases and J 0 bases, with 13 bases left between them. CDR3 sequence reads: CASRPGVASTDTQYF. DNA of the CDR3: TGTGCCAGCAGGCCCGGAGTCGCTAGCACAGATACGCAGTATTTT.

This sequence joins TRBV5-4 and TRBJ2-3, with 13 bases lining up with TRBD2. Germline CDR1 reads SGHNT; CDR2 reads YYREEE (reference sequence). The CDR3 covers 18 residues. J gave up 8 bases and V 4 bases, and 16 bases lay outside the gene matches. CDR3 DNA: TGTGCCAGCAGCGATAGGACTAGCGGGGGCGGAGGGGAAGGTACGCAGTATTTT. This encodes CASSDRTSGGGGEGTQYF.

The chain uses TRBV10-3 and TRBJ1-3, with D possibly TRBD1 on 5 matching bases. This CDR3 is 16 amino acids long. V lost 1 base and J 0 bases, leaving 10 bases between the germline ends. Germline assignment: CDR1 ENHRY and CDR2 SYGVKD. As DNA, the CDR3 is TGTGCCATCAGTGAGTATCGACAGCCCTCTGGAAACACCATATATTTT. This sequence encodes CAISEYRQPSGNTIYF.

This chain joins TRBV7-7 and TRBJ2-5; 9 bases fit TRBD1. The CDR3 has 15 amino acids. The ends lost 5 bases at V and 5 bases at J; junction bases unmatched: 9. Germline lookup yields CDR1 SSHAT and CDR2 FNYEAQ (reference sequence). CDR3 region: CASSRDRASSETQYF. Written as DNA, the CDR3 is TGTGCCAGCAGCCGGGACAGGGCTTCTTCGGAGACCCAGTACTTC.

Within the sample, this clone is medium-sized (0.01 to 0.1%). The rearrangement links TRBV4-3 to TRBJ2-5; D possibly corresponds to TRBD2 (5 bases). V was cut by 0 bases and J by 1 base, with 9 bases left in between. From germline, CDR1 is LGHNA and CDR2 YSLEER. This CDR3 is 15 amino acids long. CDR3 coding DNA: TGCGCCAGCAGCCAAGAACGGGGTGGCCAAGAGACCCAGTACTTC. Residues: CASSQERGGQETQYF.

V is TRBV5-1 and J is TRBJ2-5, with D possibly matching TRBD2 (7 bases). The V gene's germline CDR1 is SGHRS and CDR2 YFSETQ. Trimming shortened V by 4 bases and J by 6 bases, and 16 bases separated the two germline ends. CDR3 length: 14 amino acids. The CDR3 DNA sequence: TGCGCCAGCAGCCCGCAGGGAGGGGACAAGACCCAGTACTTC. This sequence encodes CASSPQGGDKTQYF.

The CDR3 coding sequence is TGTGCCAGCAGCTTGGACTGGAATCAGCCCCAGCATTTT. It encodes CASSLDWNQPQHF. V gene TRBV5-4 combines with J gene TRBJ1-5; unclear D gene. V shed 0 bases and J shed 4 bases, with 5 bases lying between them. Germline CDR1 and CDR2: SGHNT and YYREEE (reference sequence). CDR3 length equals 13 residues.

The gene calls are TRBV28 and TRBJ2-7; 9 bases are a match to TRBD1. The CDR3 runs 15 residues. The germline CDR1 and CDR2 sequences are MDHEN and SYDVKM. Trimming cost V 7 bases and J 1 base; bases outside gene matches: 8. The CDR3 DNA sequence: TGTGCCAGCAAACCTGGGGGACAGGGTTCCTACGAGCAGTACTTC. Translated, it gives CASKPGGQGSYEQYF.

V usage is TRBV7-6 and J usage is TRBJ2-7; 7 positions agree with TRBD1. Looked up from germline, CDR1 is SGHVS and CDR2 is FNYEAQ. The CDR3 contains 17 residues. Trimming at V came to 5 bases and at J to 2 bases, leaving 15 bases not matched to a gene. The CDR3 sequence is CASSLHWTGTRTYEQYF. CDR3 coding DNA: TGTGCCAGCAGCCTTCACTGGACAGGCACACGTACCTACGAGCAGTACTTC.

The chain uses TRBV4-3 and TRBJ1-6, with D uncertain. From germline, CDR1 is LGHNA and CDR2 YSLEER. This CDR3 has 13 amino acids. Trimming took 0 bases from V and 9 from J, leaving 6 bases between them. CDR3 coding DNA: TGCGCCAGCAGCCAAGATTCGGTTTCACCCCTCCACTTT. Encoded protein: CASSQDSVSPLHF.

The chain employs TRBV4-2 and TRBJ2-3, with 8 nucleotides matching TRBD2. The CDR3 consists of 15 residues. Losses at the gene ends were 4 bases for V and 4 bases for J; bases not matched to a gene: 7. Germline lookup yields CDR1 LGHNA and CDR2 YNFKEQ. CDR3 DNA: TGTGCCAGCAGCCTCCGTAGCGGGGACTCAGATACGCAGTATTTT. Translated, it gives CASSLRSGDSDTQYF.